The entry below describes one T cell receptor beta chain. The record originates from a study of blood T cell repertoires in COVID-19. CDR3 length equals 13 residues. Germline CDR1 is SNHLY and CDR2 is FYNNEI. Trimming shortened V by 7 bases and J by 0 bases, and 7 bases separated the two germline ends. Libraries were prepared by immunoSEQ multiplex PCR; TCRdb keeps only in-frame clonotypes and omits some of them. The data show 95,000 to 150,000 clones, 71% seen once. The TCR sequence derives from a human donor with acute or convalescent COVID-19. The donor label of this sample is uncertain. The rearrangement uses TRBV2 and TRBJ1-3; D remains unclear. Sequenced material: peripheral blood. DNA of the CDR3: TGTGCCAGCAATTCGTTCTCTGGAAACACCATATATTTT. The encoded protein is CASNSFSGNTIYF.